These 8 T cell receptor beta chains came from one sample sequenced in a study of patients and donors after allogeneic stem cell transplantation. MiXCR was run by TCRdb on the RT-PCR reads, yielding one entry per CDR3 protein. The data contain 25,000 or so distinct CDR3 sequences, around 28% of them singletons. The sample was blood, either unsorted or a sorted T cell fraction (not recorded which). Source of these receptors: a human donor who was either an allogeneic HSCT recipient or a stem cell or donor lymphocyte infusion donor (not recorded which). It is not recorded whose cells these are; they may come from a transplant donor.

This rearrangement joins TRBV7-9 to TRBJ1-2, with a tentative D call TRBD1 (5 bases). V lost 5 bases and J lost 4, with 8 bases in between. The CDR3 is 12 residues long. CDR1 and CDR2 (germline): SEHNR, FQNEAQ (reference sequence). CDR3 nucleotides: TGTGCCAGCAGCCAAGACAGCTATGGCTACACCTTC. This codes for CASSQDSYGYTF.

The chain has TRBV7-6 and TRBJ1-6; D perhaps matches TRBD1 (6 bases). Between the trimmed V and J ends, which lost 4 bases and 3 bases, there was a span of 10 bases. CDR3 length: 15 residues. Germline V gene data show CDR1 as SGHVS and CDR2 as FNYEAQ. The CDR3 sequence: CASSSQGLYNSPLHF. For the CDR3, the DNA is TGTGCCAGCAGCTCCCAGGGGCTCTATAATTCACCCCTCCACTTT.

This clonotype has at least ten counts. This rearrangement joins TRBV7-8 to TRBJ1-1; tentatively, D is TRBD1 (5 bases). CDR3 length: 13 amino acids. Germline V gives CDR1 SGHVS, CDR2 FQNEAQ. V was shortened by 4 bases and J by 10 bases, with 16 bases between the two germline ends. CDR3 in DNA: TGTGCCAGCAGCTCCAGCCCCAGGGCGGGAGCTTTCTTT. This codes for CASSSSPRAGAFF. Combining the CDR3 with reference TRBV7-8 and TRBJ1-1 gives the whole variable domain GAGVSQSPRYKVAKRGQDVALRCDPISGHVSLFWYQQALGQGPEFLTYFQNEAQLDKSGLPSDRFFAERPEGSVSTLKIQRTQQEDSAVYLCASSSSPRAGAFFGQGTRLTVV.

This chain joins TRBV5-1 and TRBJ1-3; D is unclear. In germline, CDR1 is SGHRS, CDR2 YFSETQ. Deletions cut 7 bases from V and 2 bases from J, with 4 bases between. This CDR3 spans 11 amino acids. The CDR3 DNA reads as TGCGCCAGCCGGACTGGAAACACCATATATTTT. It encodes CASRTGNTIYF.

This clonotype was seen repeatedly, ten times or more. Written as DNA, the CDR3 is TGTGCCAGCAGTCGTAGCGGGGGGAACACCGGGGAGCTGTTTTTT. Encoded protein: CASSRSGGNTGELFF. V usage is TRBV12-3 or TRBV12-4 and J usage is TRBJ2-2, with TRBD2 matching over 9 bases. The V and J ends lost 5 bases and 1 base, in that order; junction bases with no gene match: 2. This CDR3 comprises 15 residues.

The rearrangement links TRBV7-9 to TRBJ1-2; 7 bases match TRBD1. The CDR3 runs 13 residues. The germline V gene encodes CDR1 SEHNR and CDR2 FQNEAQ (reference sequence). After removal of 5 bases from V and 4 bases from J, the junction contained 4 bases not matched to a gene. CDR3 residues: CASSPQGSYGYTF. The CDR3 DNA sequence: TGTGCCAGCAGCCCACAGGGGAGCTATGGCTACACCTTC.

This clonotype was counted only a few times. This chain joins TRBV9 and TRBJ1-6; D gene unclear. The CDR3 covers 14 residues. V was pared by 4 bases and J by 7 bases, with 12 bases between. Germline CDR1 and CDR2: SGDLS and YYNGEE. The CDR3 region is CASSPEQSNSPLHF. The CDR3 DNA is TGTGCCAGCAGCCCTGAGCAGTCGAATTCACCCCTCCACTTT.

The chain employs TRBV20-1 and TRBJ1-4; 8 bases line up with TRBD1. CDR3 size: 15 residues. The V gene end was trimmed by 3 bases and the J gene end by 3 bases; junction bases not matched to a gene: 6. In germline, CDR1 is DFQATT, CDR2 SNEGSKA (reference sequence). CDR3: CSARVQGAANEKLFF. The CDR3 DNA reads as TGCAGTGCTAGGGTTCAGGGGGCGGCTAATGAAAAACTGTTTTTT.